Below, 28 T cell receptor beta chains from the same sample are listed, as sequenced in a study of T cell repertoires in aging, cancer and after chemotherapy. The template was genomic DNA from peripheral blood, not RNA. TRB rearrangements spanning V, D and J were amplified using mixed TRB-A/B primers. One entry per CDR3 protein results from TCRdb running MiXCR on the multiplex PCR reads. This sample has about 820 distinct CDR3 sequences, with roughly 25% found just once. The sample comprised blood. These receptors all stem from a human donor with a solid tumor.

The gene calls are TRBV24-1 and TRBJ2-1; maybe TRBD1 (7 bases). This CDR3 spans 15 amino acids. Germline V CDR1 and CDR2: KGHDR, SFDVKD. Trimming removed 4 bases at V and 4 bases at J, with 13 bases between. CDR3 sequence: CATSESGGWYNEQFF. The CDR3 coding sequence is TGTGCCACCAGTGAATCAGGGGGGTGGTACAATGAGCAGTTCTTC.

The chain combines TRBV7-2 with TRBJ2-2; 7 bases map to TRBD1. The junction had 5 bases not matched to a gene; V was cut back by 5 bases and J by 5 bases. Germline lookup yields CDR1 SGHTA and CDR2 FQGNSA. The CDR3 runs 14 residues. CDR3 DNA sequence: TGTGCCAGCAGCCCTCGGACAGGAACCGGGGAGCTGTTTTTT. Protein product: CASSPRTGTGELFF.

This clonotype rates as large. The chain joins TRBV19 to TRBJ2-1; 8 nucleotides match TRBD1. Germline V lookup: CDR1 LNHDA, CDR2 SQIVND (reference sequence). V lost 5 bases to trimming and J lost 4 bases; unmatched junction nucleotides: 10. There are 16 residues in the CDR3. Here the CDR3 DNA reads TGTGCCAGTAGTCCGGGGACAGGCGCTATATACAATGAGCAGTTCTTC. As protein: CASSPGTGAIYNEQFF.

The chain has TRBV5-1 and TRBJ2-7; perhaps D is TRBD1 or TRBD2 (5 bases each). The V end lost 2 bases, the J end lost 7 bases, and 10 bases lay between the germline ends. This CDR3 comprises 12 residues. Germline V lookup: CDR1 SGHRS, CDR2 YFSETQ. In DNA, the CDR3 is TGCGCCAGCAGCTTACGAGAGGGGGAGCAGTACTTC. The encoded protein is CASSLREGEQYF.

The chain joins TRBV5-6 to TRBJ1-3; D gene uncertain. Germline V gene data show CDR1 as SGHDT and CDR2 as YYEEEE. V lost 4 bases, J lost 0 bases, and 11 bases lay in between. The CDR3 is 15 residues long. The CDR3 region is CASSPGRHSGNTIYF. In DNA form, the CDR3 reads TGTGCCAGCAGCCCGGGTCGTCACTCTGGAAACACCATATATTTT.

This clonotype is deemed medium-sized (0.01 to 0.1%). This rearrangement joins TRBV6-5 to TRBJ1-2, with D unclear. Deletions cut 6 bases from V and 4 bases from J, with 18 bases between. Germline CDR1 is MNHEY and CDR2 is SVGAGI. The CDR3 consists of 15 residues. This CDR3 reads CASSHPSRQSYGYTF. CDR3 DNA: TGTGCCAGCAGCCACCCCTCCAGGCAGTCCTATGGCTACACCTTC.

The chain uses TRBV7-6 and TRBJ2-6; unclear D gene. V gave up 4 bases and J gave up 0 bases, with 13 bases separating them. CDR1 and CDR2 from the germline V gene are SGHVS and FNYEAQ. This CDR3 is built from 17 residues. CDR3 protein: CASSSRRRNSGANVLTF. The CDR3 DNA sequence: TGTGCCAGCAGCTCTAGACGGAGAAACTCTGGGGCCAACGTCCTGACTTTC.

The genes are TRBV19 and TRBJ1-6; 7 bases are shared with TRBD1. The CDR3 sequence is 13 residues long. With V trimmed by 3 bases and J by 9 bases, 2 bases remained unmatched. Germline V gene lookup returns CDR1 LNHDA and CDR2 SQIVND (reference sequence). The CDR3 here is CASSMTGSSPLHF. As DNA, the CDR3 is TGTGCCAGTAGTATGACAGGGTCTTCACCCCTCCACTTT.

In this sample, this clonotype is medium-sized. This chain connects TRBV6-1 to TRBJ1-1; 10 nucleotides line up with TRBD1. V was pared by 5 bases and J by 6 bases, with 6 bases of the junction left unmatched. This CDR3 comprises 14 residues. Germline CDR1 is MNHNS and CDR2 is SASEGT. Here the CDR3 DNA reads TGTGCCAGCAGTTGGGACAGGGGTGCCCCTGAAGCTTTCTTT. The encoded protein is CASSWDRGAPEAFF.

By its share, this clonotype is large. The V and J genes are TRBV19 and TRBJ2-6; D is uncertain. CDR3 length: 16 residues. V lost 3 bases, J lost 0 bases, and 9 bases lay in between. In germline, CDR1 is LNHDA, CDR2 SQIVND (reference sequence). The CDR3 here is CASSIRAGSGANVLTF. The CDR3 nucleotides read TGTGCCAGTAGTATTCGAGCTGGCTCTGGGGCCAACGTCCTGACTTTC.

V gene TRBV5-1 combines with J gene TRBJ2-2, with D tentatively TRBD1 (5 bases). The CDR3 runs to 18 residues. Germline-derived CDR1 and CDR2 are SGHRS and YFSETQ. Trimming shortened V by 1 base and J by 1 base, and 17 bases separated the two germline ends. Here the CDR3 DNA reads TGCGCCAGCAGCTTGCCGATGTTGGGGCGCGGGAACACCGGGGAGCTGTTTTTT. Amino acid sequence: CASSLPMLGRGNTGELFF.

Points on this clonotype: A much larger clone is a single base away; this may be a read error. The V call is TRBV15, the J call TRBJ1-5; no clear D. The CDR3 contains 13 residues. Per the germline V gene, CDR1 is LNHNV and CDR2 is YYDKDF (reference sequence). V was trimmed by 0 bases and J by 7 bases, leaving 7 bases between them. The CDR3 DNA follows: TGTGCCACCAGCAGAGATCGAAAGCAGCCCCAGCATTTT. Translation gives CATSRDRKQPQHF.

This clonotype is large in the sample. The V gene is TRBV12-3 or TRBV12-4, the J gene TRBJ2-3; the D gene could be TRBD1 or TRBD2 (5 bases each). The length of the CDR3 is 15 residues. V was pared by 7 bases and J by 5 bases, with 19 bases between. CDR3 in DNA: TGTGCCAGCATCCCCGGGACGGGTTGGAGAGATACGCAGTATTTT. This codes for CASIPGTGWRDTQYF.

This sequence joins TRBV20-1 and TRBJ2-1, with 11 bases identical to TRBD2. Germline lookup yields CDR1 DFQATT and CDR2 SNEGSKA (reference sequence). This CDR3 is built from 16 residues. The CDR3 here is CSHLRGASGGNNEQFF. For the CDR3, the DNA is TGCTCTCACCTCAGGGGGGCTAGCGGGGGGAACAATGAGCAGTTCTTC.

In its sample, this clonotype is medium-sized. CDR3 nucleotide sequence: TGTGCCAGCAGTTTCGGGGGGGCAGAAAATGAAAAACTGTTTTTT. Its translation is CASSFGGAENEKLFF. The chain is built from TRBV27 and TRBJ1-4, with D possibly matching TRBD1 (6 bases). The CDR3 extends over 15 amino acids. CDR1 is MNHEY and CDR2 is SMNVEV in the germline V gene (reference sequence). Trimming took 3 bases from V and 5 from J, leaving 13 bases between them.

This clonotype was observed a few times. The chain uses TRBV11-2 and TRBJ2-2; possibly TRBD1 for D (7 bases). This CDR3 has 16 residues. The germline gives CDR1 SGHAT, CDR2 FQNNGV. V gave up 2 bases and J gave up 6 bases, with 16 bases separating them. CDR3 amino acids: CASSLQQGEVSGELFF. DNA of the CDR3: TGTGCCAGCAGCTTACAGCAGGGGGAGGTCTCCGGGGAGCTGTTTTTT. Using reference TRBV11-2 and TRBJ2-2 for the parts outside the CDR3, the full variable domain is EAGVAQSPRYKIIEKRQSVAFWCNPISGHATLYWYQQILGQGPKLLIQFQNNGVVDDSQLPKDRFSAERLKGVDSTLKIQPAKLEDSAVYLCASSLQQGEVSGELFFGEGSRLTVL.

V is TRBV12-3 or TRBV12-4 and J is TRBJ2-1, with D perhaps matching TRBD1 (5 bases). V gave up 2 bases and J gave up 4 bases, with 21 bases separating them. There are 18 residues in the CDR3. This chain's CDR3 is CASSLNQGDLTYYNEQFF. The CDR3 nucleotides read TGTGCCAGCAGTTTAAATCAGGGCGACCTAACCTATTACAATGAGCAGTTCTTC.

About this clonotype: A single base separates this from a much larger clone, so it may be a read error. The CDR3 carries no conserved terminal phenylalanine or tryptophan, so it likely arises from a read error. The J gene is TRBJ1-2, the V gene TRBV12-3 or TRBV12-4; 9 nucleotides align to TRBD1. This CDR3 has 14 amino acids. Trimming removed 9 bases from V and 7 bases from J; junction bases left unmatched: 12. The CDR3, as DNA: TGTGCCAGTCAAGAAGGACAGGGGTATGGTGGCTACACCTTA. Translated, it gives CASQEGQGYGGYTL.

This clonotype was seen once. V gene TRBV10-2 combines with J gene TRBJ1-5; 7 bases fit TRBD1. Unmatched junction bases numbered 2, after V lost 6 bases and J lost 0 bases. The germline gives CDR1 WSHSY, CDR2 SAAADI. This CDR3 is built from 14 residues. CDR3 region: CASRGQYSNQPQHF. The CDR3 coding sequence is TGCGCCAGCAGGGGACAGTATAGCAATCAGCCCCAGCATTTT.

This clonotype showed up just a few times. The rearrangement uses TRBV10-1 and TRBJ1-2, with TRBD1 as a possible D gene (6 bases). V was clipped by 7 bases and J by 4 bases, with 13 bases between them. The germline V gene encodes CDR1 WNHNN and CDR2 SYGVQD (reference sequence). CDR3 length equals 13 residues. The CDR3 DNA follows: TGCGCCAGCAAAGGGGGGCGCGTCTATGGCTACACCTTC. Encoded protein: CASKGGRVYGYTF.

Relative to its sample, this clonotype is large. This chain joins TRBV19 and TRBJ1-6, with 10 bases lining up with TRBD1. There are 14 residues in the CDR3. J gave up 7 bases and V 5 bases, and 2 bases lay outside the gene matches. The germline V gene encodes CDR1 LNHDA and CDR2 SQIVND (reference sequence). This CDR3 is CASSETGGNSPLHF. CDR3 nucleotides: TGTGCCAGTAGTGAGACAGGGGGCAATTCACCCCTCCACTTT.

By frequency in the sample, this clonotype is medium-sized. The rearrangement uses TRBV6-1 and TRBJ1-1, with D tentatively TRBD1 (6 bases). The V end was cut by 2 bases, the J end by 0 bases, with 16 bases between. Germline CDR1 and CDR2: MNHNS and SASEGT. The CDR3 runs to 17 residues. The CDR3 is CASSEQGSLKLNTEAFF. In nucleotides, the CDR3 is TGTGCCAGCAGTGAACAGGGGTCCCTAAAACTGAACACTGAAGCTTTCTTT.

This clonotype showed up just a few times. V gene TRBV20-1 combines with J gene TRBJ1-2; no clear D. Germline CDR1 DFQATT, CDR2 SNEGSKA (reference sequence). Trimming pared 4 bases from V and 7 bases from J, leaving 10 bases between. This CDR3 spans 11 amino acids. The CDR3 DNA follows: TGCAGTGCTACTACCGAGCCTGGCTACACCTTC. Translating it yields CSATTEPGYTF.

Sample share makes this clonotype medium-sized. The chain recombines TRBV7-6 with TRBJ2-7, with 12 nucleotides matching TRBD1. V was pared by 2 bases and J by 5 bases, with 16 bases of the junction left unmatched. This CDR3 is 19 amino acids long. CDR1 SGHVS and CDR2 FNYEAQ come from the germline V gene. The CDR3 protein is CASSLNGAGQGALEDEQYF. In DNA form, the CDR3 reads TGTGCCAGCAGCTTAAACGGGGCGGGACAGGGGGCTTTAGAGGACGAGCAGTACTTC.

The table lists this clonotype with a few counts. The genes are TRBV19 and TRBJ2-7; TRBD2 aligns across 8 bases. Trimming removed 9 bases from V and 4 bases from J; junction bases left unmatched: 14. Germline V gives CDR1 LNHDA, CDR2 SQIVND (reference sequence). CDR3 length: 15 amino acids. For the CDR3, the DNA is TGTGCCAGCAGCTTAGCCAGCGCGGGAGGATACGAGCAGTACTTC. Translated: CASSLASAGGYEQYF.

In its sample, this clonotype ranks as medium-sized. The V gene is TRBV5-6, the J gene TRBJ1-5; D is undetermined. From germline, CDR1 is SGHDT and CDR2 YYEEEE. The length of the CDR3 is 18 residues. V was pared by 1 base and J by 3 bases, with 20 bases between. The CDR3 DNA is TGTGCCAGCAGCTTGAGGCCCACGACCGACGGATACAATCAGCCCCAGCATTTT. Translating gives CASSLRPTTDGYNQPQHF.

This clonotype ranks as large. This chain joins TRBV15 and TRBJ2-1, with 7 positions matching TRBD1. The CDR3 extends over 16 amino acids. Germline loops: CDR1 LNHNV, CDR2 YYDKDF (reference sequence). The V and J ends lost 0 bases and 6 bases, in that order; junction bases with no gene match: 8. The CDR3 DNA is TGTGCCACCAGCAGAGATCCTCCGGGACAGCTCAATGAGCAGTTCTTC. Amino acid sequence: CATSRDPPGQLNEQFF.

In its sample, this clonotype ranks as medium-sized (0.01 to 0.1%). The V gene is TRBV12-3 or TRBV12-4, the J gene TRBJ2-1; the D gene is possibly TRBD1 (6 bases). The CDR3 sequence is 12 residues long. V was shortened by 3 bases and J by 12 bases, with 12 bases between the two germline ends. CDR3 in DNA: TGTGCCAGCAGTTTCAGGGGCCGAGGGCAGTTCTTC. The encoded protein is CASSFRGRGQFF.